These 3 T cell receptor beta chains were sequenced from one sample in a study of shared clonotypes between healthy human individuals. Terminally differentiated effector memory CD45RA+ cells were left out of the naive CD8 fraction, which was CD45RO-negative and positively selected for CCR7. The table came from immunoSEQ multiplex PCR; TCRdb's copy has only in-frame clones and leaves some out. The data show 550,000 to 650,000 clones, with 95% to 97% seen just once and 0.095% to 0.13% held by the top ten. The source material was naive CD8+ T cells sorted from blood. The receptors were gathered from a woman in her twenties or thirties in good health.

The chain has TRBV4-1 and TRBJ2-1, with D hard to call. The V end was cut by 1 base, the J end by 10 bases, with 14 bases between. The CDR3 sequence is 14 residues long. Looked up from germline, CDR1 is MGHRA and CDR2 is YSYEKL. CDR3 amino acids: CASSQGEAPREQFF. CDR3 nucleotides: TGCGCCAGCAGCCAAGGCGAGGCCCCCAGGGAGCAGTTCTTC.

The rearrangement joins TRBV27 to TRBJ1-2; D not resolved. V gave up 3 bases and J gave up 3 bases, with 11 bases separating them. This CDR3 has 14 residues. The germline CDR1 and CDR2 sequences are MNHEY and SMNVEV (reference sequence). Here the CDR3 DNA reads TGTGCCAGCAGTTTGCGCGGGAAGCACTATGGCTACACCTTC. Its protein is CASSLRGKHYGYTF.

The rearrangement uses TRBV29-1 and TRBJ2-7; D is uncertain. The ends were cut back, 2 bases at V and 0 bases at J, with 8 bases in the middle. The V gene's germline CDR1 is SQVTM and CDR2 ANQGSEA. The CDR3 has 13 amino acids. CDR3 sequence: CSVESRNSYEQYF. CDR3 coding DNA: TGCAGCGTTGAATCCCGGAACTCCTACGAGCAGTACTTC.